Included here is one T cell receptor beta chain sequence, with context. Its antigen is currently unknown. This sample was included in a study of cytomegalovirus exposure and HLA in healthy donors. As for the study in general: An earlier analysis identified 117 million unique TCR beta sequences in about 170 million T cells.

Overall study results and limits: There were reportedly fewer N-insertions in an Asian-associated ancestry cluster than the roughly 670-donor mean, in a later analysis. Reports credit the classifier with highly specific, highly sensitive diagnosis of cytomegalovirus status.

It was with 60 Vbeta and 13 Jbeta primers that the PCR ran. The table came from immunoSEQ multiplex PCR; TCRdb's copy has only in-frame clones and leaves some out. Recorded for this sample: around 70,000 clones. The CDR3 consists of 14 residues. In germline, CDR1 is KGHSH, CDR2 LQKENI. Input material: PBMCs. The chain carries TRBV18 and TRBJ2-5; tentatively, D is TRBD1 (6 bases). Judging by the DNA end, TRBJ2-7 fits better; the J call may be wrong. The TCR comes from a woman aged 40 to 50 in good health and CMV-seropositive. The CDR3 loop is CASSPWTDSYEQYF. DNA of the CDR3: TGTGCCAGCTCACCCTGGACAGACTCCTACGAGCAGTACTTC.